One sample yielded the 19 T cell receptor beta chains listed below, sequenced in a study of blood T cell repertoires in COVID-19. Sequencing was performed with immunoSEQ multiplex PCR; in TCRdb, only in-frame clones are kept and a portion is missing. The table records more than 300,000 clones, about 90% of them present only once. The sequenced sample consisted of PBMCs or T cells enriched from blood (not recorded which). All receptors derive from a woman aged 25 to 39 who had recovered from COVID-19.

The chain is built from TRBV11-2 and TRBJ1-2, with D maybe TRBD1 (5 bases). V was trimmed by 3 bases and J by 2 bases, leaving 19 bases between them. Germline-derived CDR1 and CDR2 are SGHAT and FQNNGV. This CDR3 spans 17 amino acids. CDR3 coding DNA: TGTGCCAGCAGCTTGCATCCGGGGGGTCGTCCAAACTATGGCTACACCTTC. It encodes CASSLHPGGRPNYGYTF. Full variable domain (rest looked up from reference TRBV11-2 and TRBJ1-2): EAGVAQSPRYKIIEKRQSVAFWCNPISGHATLYWYQQILGQGPKLLIQFQNNGVVDDSQLPKDRFSAERLKGVDSTLKIQPAKLEDSAVYLCASSLHPGGRPNYGYTFGSGTRLTVV.

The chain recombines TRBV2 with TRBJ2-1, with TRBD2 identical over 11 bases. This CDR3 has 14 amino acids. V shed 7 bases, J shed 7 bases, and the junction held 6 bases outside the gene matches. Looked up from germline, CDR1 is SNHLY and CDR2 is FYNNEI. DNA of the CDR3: TGTGCCAGCAATCCGACTAGCGGGAAGAATGAGCAGTTCTTC. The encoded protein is CASNPTSGKNEQFF.

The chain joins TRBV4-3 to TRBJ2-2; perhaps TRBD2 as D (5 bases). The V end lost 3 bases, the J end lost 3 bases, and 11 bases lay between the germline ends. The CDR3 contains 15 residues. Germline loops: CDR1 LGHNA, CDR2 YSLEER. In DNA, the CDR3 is TGCGCCAGCAGCCAGAGGGTGTCGTACACCGGGGAGCTGTTTTTT. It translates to CASSQRVSYTGELFF.

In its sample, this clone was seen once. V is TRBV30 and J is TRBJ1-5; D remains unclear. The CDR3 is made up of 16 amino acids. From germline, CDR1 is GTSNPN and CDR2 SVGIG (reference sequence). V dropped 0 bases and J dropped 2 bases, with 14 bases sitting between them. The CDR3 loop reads CAWSVHKKEGNQPQHF. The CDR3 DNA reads TGTGCCTGGAGTGTACATAAGAAAGAGGGCAATCAGCCCCAGCATTTT.

As DNA, the CDR3 is TGTGCCAGCAGTCACGCAGACAGTACCTACGAGCAGTACTTC. Residues: CASSHADSTYEQYF. The chain is built from TRBV6-5 and TRBJ2-7, with a weak D call TRBD1 (5 bases). There are 14 residues in the CDR3. V lost 5 bases, J lost 2 bases, and 13 bases lay in between. CDR1 is MNHEY and CDR2 is SVGAGI in the germline V gene.

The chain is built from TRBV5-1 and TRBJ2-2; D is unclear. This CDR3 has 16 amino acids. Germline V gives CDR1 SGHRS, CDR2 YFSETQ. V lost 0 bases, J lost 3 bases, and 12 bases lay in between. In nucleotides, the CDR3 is TGCGCCAGCAGCTTGGCGGTATTACCCGACACCGGGGAGCTGTTTTTT. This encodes CASSLAVLPDTGELFF.

CDR3: CASSSLAGGEYEQYF. CDR3 DNA: TGTGCCAGCAGTTCCCTAGCGGGCGGGGAATACGAGCAGTACTTC. The V gene is TRBV27, the J gene TRBJ2-7, with 8 bases fitting TRBD2. The CDR3 consists of 15 residues. Per the germline V gene, CDR1 is MNHEY and CDR2 is SMNVEV (reference sequence). J gave up 4 bases and V 4 bases, and 9 bases lay outside the gene matches.

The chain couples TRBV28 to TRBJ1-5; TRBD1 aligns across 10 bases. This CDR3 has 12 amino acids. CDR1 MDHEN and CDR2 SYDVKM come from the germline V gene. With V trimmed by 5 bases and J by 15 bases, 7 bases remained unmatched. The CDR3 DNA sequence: TGTGCCAGCAGTATCTGGACAGGGGGAATGCATTTT. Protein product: CASSIWTGGMHF.

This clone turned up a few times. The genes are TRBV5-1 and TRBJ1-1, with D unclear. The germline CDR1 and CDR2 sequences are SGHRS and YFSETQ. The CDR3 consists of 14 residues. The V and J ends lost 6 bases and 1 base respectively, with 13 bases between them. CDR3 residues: CASTGDTSNTEAFF. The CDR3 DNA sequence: TGCGCCAGCACCGGGGATACCTCGAACACTGAAGCTTTCTTT.

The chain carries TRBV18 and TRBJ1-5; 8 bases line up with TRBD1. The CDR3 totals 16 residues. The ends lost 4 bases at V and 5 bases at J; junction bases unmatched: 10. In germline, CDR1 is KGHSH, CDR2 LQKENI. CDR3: CASSLNRGGSDQPQHF. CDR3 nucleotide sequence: TGTGCCAGCTCACTCAACAGGGGGGGTTCGGATCAGCCCCAGCATTTT. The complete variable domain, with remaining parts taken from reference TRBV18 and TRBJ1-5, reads NAGVMQNPRHLVRRRGQEARLRCSPMKGHSHVYWYRQLPEEGLKFMVYLQKENIIDESGMPKERFSAEFPKEGPSILRIQQVVRGDSAAYFCASSLNRGGSDQPQHFGDGTRLSIL.

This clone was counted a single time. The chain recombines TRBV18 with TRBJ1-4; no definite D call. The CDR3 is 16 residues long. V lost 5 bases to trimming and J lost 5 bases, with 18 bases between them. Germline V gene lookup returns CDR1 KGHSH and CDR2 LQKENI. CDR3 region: CASSSPVTSGNEKLFF. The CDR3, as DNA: TGTGCCAGCTCATCCCCTGTCACCTCAGGAAATGAAAAACTGTTTTTT.

DNA for the CDR3: TGTGCCAGCAGCATCGGGGGACAGGGATGGGAGCAGTTCTTC. Its protein product is CASSIGGQGWEQFF. V gene TRBV5-8 combines with J gene TRBJ2-1, with 9 bases that match TRBD1. J lost 10 bases, V lost 4 bases, and 9 bases had no gene match. Germline CDR1 is SGHTS and CDR2 is YDEGEE. The CDR3 length is 14 residues. The variable domain in full, with the rest retrieved from reference TRBV5-8 and TRBJ2-1, is EAGVTQSPTHLIKTRGQQATLRCSPISGHTSVYWYQQALGLGLQFLLWYDEGEERNRGNFPPRFSGRQFPNYSSELNVNALELEDSALYLCASSIGGQGWEQFFGPGTRLTVL.

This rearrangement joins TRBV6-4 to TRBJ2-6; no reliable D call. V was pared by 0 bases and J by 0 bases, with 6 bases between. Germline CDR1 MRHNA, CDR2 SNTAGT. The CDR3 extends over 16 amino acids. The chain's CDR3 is CASSDSANSGANVLTF. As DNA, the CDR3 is TGTGCCAGCAGTGACTCGGCCAACTCTGGGGCCAACGTCCTGACTTTC.

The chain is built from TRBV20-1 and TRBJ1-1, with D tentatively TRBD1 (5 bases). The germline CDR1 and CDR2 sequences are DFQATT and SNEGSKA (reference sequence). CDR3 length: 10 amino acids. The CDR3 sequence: CGGRRREAFF. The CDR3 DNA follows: TGCGGGGGGAGGCGGAGGGAAGCTTTCTTT.

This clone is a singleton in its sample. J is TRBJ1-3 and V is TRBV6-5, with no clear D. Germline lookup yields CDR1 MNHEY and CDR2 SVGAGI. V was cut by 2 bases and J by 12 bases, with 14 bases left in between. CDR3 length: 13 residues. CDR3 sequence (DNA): TGTGCCAGCAGTTACATCCAGGAGGATGGCATATATTTT. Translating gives CASSYIQEDGIYF.

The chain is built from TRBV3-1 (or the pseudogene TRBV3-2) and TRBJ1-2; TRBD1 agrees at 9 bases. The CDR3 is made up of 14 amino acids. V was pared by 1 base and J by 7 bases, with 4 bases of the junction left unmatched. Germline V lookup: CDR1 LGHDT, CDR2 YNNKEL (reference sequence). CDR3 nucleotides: TGTGCCAGCAGCCAAGTTGGGACAGGGATTGGCTACACCTTC. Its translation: CASSQVGTGIGYTF.

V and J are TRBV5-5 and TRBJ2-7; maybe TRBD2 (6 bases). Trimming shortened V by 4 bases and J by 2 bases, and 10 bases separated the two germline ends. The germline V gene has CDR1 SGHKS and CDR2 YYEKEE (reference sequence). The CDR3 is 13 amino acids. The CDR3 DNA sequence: TGTGCCAGCAGCCCCGGGGGAACCTACGAGCAGTACTTC. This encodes CASSPGGTYEQYF. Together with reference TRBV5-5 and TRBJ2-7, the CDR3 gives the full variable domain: DAGVTQSPTHLIKTRGQQVTLRCSPISGHKSVSWYQQVLGQGPQFIFQYYEKEERGRGNFPDRFSARQFPNYSSELNVNALLLGDSALYLCASSPGGTYEQYFGPGTRLTVT.

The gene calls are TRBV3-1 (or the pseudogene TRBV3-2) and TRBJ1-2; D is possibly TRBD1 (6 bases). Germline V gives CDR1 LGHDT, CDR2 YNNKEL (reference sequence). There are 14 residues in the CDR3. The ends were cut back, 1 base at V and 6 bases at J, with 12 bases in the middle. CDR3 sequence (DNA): TGTGCCAGCAGCCAAGTGACAGGTGGAAATGGCTACACCTTC. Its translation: CASSQVTGGNGYTF.

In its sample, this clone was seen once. The CDR3 region has the DNA TGTGCCAGTAGTCCACAGTCGGACAGAATTATGGTGTACGAGCAGTACTTC. It is translated as CASSPQSDRIMVYEQYF. The V gene is TRBV19, the J gene TRBJ2-7; D is possibly TRBD1 (6 bases). With 5 bases removed from V and 4 bases from J, the gap between germline ends came to 24 bases. The germline gives CDR1 LNHDA, CDR2 SQIVND (reference sequence). This CDR3 spans 17 amino acids. Combining the CDR3 with reference TRBV19 and TRBJ2-7 gives the whole variable domain DGGITQSPKYLFRKEGQNVTLSCEQNLNHDAMYWYRQDPGQGLRLIYYSQIVNDFQKGDIAEGYSVSREKKESFPLTVTSAQKNPTAFYLCASSPQSDRIMVYEQYFGPGTRLTVT.